This T cell receptor beta chain was profiled in a study of long-term antiretroviral therapy in people with HIV. The CDR3 length is 17 residues. The germline CDR1 and CDR2 sequences are SGHDT and YYEEEE. V dropped 6 bases and J dropped 4; count of bases not matched to a gene: 11. With respect to this clone: Its antigen is still unknown.

Findings of the study overall: Following ART, diversity rose but still fell short of transplant donor controls.

Treatment for all HIV-infected participants took place in the United States. Runs used v3.0 of the immunoSEQ assay and were done at survey level. The assay was immunoSEQ multiplex PCR, and TCRdb's table has in-frame clones only and misses some. The sample contains some 40,000 clones, about 94% of which appear only once. The chain is built from TRBV5-6 and TRBJ2-1, with 12 bases lining up with TRBD2. The receptor was isolated from a man between 25 and 39 years old with HIV. Specimen: unsorted PBMCs, collected 9 to 9.5 years after starting antiretroviral therapy. The CDR3 DNA sequence: TGTGCCAGCAAGATACAAGGACTAGCGGGGCGGTACAATGAGCAGTTCTTC. It encodes CASKIQGLAGRYNEQFF.